Here is one T cell receptor (beta chain) with its context. Across fewer than 25 US areas, participants ranged in age from roughly 18 to 95 years. Trimming stripped 1 base from V and 5 bases from J, with 13 bases between. The CDR3 has 15 amino acids. In germline, CDR1 is LGHNA, CDR2 YSLEER. Assay: immunoSEQ multiplex PCR; the TCRdb copy retains only in-frame clones and omits some. This table holds about 250,000 clones, 65% to 90% found once. These data originate in a study of blood T cell repertoires in COVID-19. This chain connects TRBV4-3 to TRBJ2-3; D is uncertain. The TCR originated in a woman between 50 and 59 years old with acute COVID-19. Sequenced material: PBMCs or T cells enriched from blood (not recorded which). CDR3 in DNA: TGCGCCAGCAGCCAAGGCGGCCCCGACGGAGATACGCAGTATTTT. Translated: CASSQGGPDGDTQYF.